This T cell receptor (beta chain) is drawn from a study of T cells after yellow fever vaccination. Study observations and caveats: Clones that expanded after primary vaccination mostly reappeared after the booster (over 95% CD4, approximately 87% CD8). CD4 and CD8 compartments shared a small share of clonotypes, likely from convergent recombination.

The CDR3 is 15 residues long. V was pared by 4 bases and J by 3 bases, with 13 bases between. As for this clonotype: As yet, its antigen is unknown.

TCRdb redid the calling of the 5' RACE reads with MiXCR, one entry per CDR3 protein. In the table there are 500,000 to 650,000 distinct CDR3 sequences, around 12% of which are singletons. The V and J genes are TRBV12-3 or TRBV12-4 and TRBJ1-3; D is unclear. This TCR came from a man aged 25 to 40 who received the YFV17D yellow fever vaccine. This sample comprised PBMCs, obtained on the day of the yellow fever booster vaccination. The chain's CDR3 is CASSSSGNHGNTIYF. The CDR3 DNA is TGTGCCAGCAGTTCATCAGGAAATCATGGAAACACCATATATTTT.